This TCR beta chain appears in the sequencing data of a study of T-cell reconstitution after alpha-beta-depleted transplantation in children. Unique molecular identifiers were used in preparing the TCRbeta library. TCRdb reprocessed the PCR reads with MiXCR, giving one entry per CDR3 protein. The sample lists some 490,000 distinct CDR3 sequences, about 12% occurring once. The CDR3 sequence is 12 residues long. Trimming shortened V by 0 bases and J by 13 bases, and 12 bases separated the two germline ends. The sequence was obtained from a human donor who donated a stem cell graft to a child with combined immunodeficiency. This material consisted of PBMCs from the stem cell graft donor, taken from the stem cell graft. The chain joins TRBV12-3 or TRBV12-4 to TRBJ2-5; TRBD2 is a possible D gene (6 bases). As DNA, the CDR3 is TGTGCCAGCAGTTTAGCGCGGCGGGATATGTACTTC. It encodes CASSLARRDMYF.